Presented here are 5 T cell receptor beta chains from one specimen sequenced in a study of blood T cell repertoires in COVID-19. Profiling relied on immunoSEQ multiplex PCR, and the TCRdb table lists in-frame clones only, not all of them. Counted here are tens of thousands of clones, around 81% occurring once; the ten biggest clones make up 25% to 35%. The sample consisted of peripheral blood. The receptors were sampled from a woman older than 75 with active or convalescent COVID-19.

The chain recombines TRBV2 with TRBJ2-6; TRBD2 agrees at 10 bases. The CDR3 is 17 residues long. Germline CDR1 SNHLY, CDR2 FYNNEI. Trimming at V came to 4 bases and at J to 0 bases, leaving 3 bases not matched to a gene. CDR3 protein: CASSGLAGSSGANVLTF. CDR3 coding DNA: TGTGCCAGCAGTGGACTAGCGGGTAGCTCTGGGGCCAACGTCCTGACTTTC.

V gene TRBV5-8 combines with J gene TRBJ2-3, with D possibly TRBD2 on 5 matching bases. Germline V gene sequence: CDR1 SGHTS, CDR2 YDEGEE. The CDR3 covers 17 residues. V lost 1 base, J lost 2 bases, and 17 bases lay in between. The CDR3 sequence: CASSLWTLSGFTDTQYF. The CDR3 DNA is TGTGCCAGCAGCTTGTGGACTCTCTCCGGCTTCACAGATACGCAGTATTTT.

This clone was recorded once. The chain joins TRBV13 to TRBJ1-1; 9 positions agree with TRBD1. Germline V gene data show CDR1 as PRHDT and CDR2 as FYEKMQ (reference sequence). J lost 0 bases, V lost 2 bases, and 10 bases had no gene match. There are 18 residues in the CDR3. CDR3 nucleotides: TGTGCCAGCAGCTTACGACGGACAGGGGACATTATGAACACTGAAGCTTTCTTT. This sequence encodes CASSLRRTGDIMNTEAFF.

This clone appeared a few times. The V and J genes are TRBV27 and TRBJ1-5; 7 bases match TRBD1. The V gene end was trimmed by 4 bases and the J gene end by 4 bases; junction bases not matched to a gene: 4. The V gene's germline CDR1 is MNHEY and CDR2 SMNVEV (reference sequence). CDR3 length equals 14 residues. The CDR3 is CASSSSTGNQPQHF. Written as DNA, the CDR3 is TGTGCCAGCAGTTCATCGACAGGGAATCAGCCCCAGCATTTT.

DNA for the CDR3: TGTGCCAGCAGCTTAACTTCTAGCGGGGGAGAGAATGAGCAGTTCTTC. It translates to CASSLTSSGGENEQFF. The V gene is TRBV7-9, the J gene TRBJ2-1; 10 nucleotides agree with TRBD2. Trimming took 2 bases from V and 7 from J; bases not matched to a gene: 8. The CDR3 is made up of 16 amino acids. In germline, CDR1 is SEHNR, CDR2 FQNEAQ (reference sequence).